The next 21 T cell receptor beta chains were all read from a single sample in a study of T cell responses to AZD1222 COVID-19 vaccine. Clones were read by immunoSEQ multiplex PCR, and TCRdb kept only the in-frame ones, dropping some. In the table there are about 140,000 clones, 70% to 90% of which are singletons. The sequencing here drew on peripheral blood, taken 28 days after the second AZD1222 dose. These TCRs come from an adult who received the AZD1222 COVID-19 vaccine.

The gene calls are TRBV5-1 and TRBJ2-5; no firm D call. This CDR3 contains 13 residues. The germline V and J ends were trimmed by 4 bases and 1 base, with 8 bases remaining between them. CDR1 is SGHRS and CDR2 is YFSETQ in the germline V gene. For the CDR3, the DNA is TGCGCCAGCAGCGGGGATGGCCAAGAGACCCAGTACTTC. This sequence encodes CASSGDGQETQYF.

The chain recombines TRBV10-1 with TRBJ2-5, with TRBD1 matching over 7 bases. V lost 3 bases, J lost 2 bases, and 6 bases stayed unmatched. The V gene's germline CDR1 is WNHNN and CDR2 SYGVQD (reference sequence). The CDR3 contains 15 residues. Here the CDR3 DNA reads TGCGCCAGCAGTGAAGCTGGGACAGATCAAGAGACCCAGTACTTC. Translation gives CASSEAGTDQETQYF.

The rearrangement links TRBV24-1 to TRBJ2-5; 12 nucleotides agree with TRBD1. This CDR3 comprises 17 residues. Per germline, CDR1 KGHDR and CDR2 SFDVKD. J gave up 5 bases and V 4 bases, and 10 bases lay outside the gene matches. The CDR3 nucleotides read TGTGCCACCAGTGACCACGGGACAGGGGGCTTTTTCGAGACCCAGTACTTC. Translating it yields CATSDHGTGGFFETQYF.

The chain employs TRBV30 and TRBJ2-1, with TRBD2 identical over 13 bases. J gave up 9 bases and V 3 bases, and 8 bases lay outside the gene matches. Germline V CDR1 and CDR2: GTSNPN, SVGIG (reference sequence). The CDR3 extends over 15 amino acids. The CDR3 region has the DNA TGTGCCTGGAGCTCTAAGGGACTAGCGGGGCTTGAGCAGTTCTTC. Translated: CAWSSKGLAGLEQFF.

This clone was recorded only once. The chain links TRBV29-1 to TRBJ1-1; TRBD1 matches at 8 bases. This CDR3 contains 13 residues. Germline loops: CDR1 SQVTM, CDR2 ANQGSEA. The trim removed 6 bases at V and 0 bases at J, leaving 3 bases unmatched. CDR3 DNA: TGCAGCGTCTGGACAGGGTTGAACACTGAAGCTTTCTTT. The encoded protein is CSVWTGLNTEAFF.

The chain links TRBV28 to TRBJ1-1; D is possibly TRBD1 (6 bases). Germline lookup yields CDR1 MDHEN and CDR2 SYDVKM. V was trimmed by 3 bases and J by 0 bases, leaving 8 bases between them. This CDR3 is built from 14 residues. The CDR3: CASSLGQMNTEAFF. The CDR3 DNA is TGTGCCAGCAGTTTGGGACAAATGAACACTGAAGCTTTCTTT.

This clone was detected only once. The CDR3 is CASSAGQATHNEKLFF. The CDR3, as DNA: TGTGCCAGCAGTGCCGGACAGGCGACCCACAATGAAAAACTGTTTTTT. V usage is TRBV28 and J usage is TRBJ1-4; 7 nucleotides agree with TRBD1. Germline V gene lookup returns CDR1 MDHEN and CDR2 SYDVKM. With V trimmed by 5 bases and J by 5 bases, 11 bases remained unmatched. This CDR3 has 16 amino acids.

The CDR3 is CATVGGTGRFNEQYF. The CDR3 DNA follows: TGTGCCACCGTGGGGGGTACAGGGAGATTCAACGAGCAGTACTTC. The rearrangement uses TRBV28 and TRBJ2-7; D may match TRBD1 or TRBD2 (6 bases each). The V gene's germline CDR1 is MDHEN and CDR2 SYDVKM. The CDR3 is 15 amino acids. Trimming pared 10 bases from V and 5 bases from J, leaving 24 bases between. The full variable domain, in which reference TRBV28 and TRBJ2-7 provide the parts outside the CDR3, is DVKVTQSSRYLVKRTGEKVFLECVQDMDHENMFWYRQDPGLGLRLIYFSYDVKMKEKGDIPEGYSVSREKKERFSLILESASTNQTSMYLCATVGGTGRFNEQYFGPGTRLTVT.

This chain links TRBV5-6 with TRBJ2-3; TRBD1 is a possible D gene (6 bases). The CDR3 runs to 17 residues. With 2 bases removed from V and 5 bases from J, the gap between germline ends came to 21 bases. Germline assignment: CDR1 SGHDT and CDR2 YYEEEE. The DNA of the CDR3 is TGTGCCAGCAGCTTAACATACAGGGTTAGGGCACAAGATACGCAGTATTTT. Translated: CASSLTYRVRAQDTQYF.

In DNA form, the CDR3 reads TGTGCCAGCATAGAAGGCTCTGGGGCCAACGTCCTGACTTTC. It yields the protein CASIEGSGANVLTF. This sequence joins TRBV5-4 and TRBJ2-6; unclear D gene. Germline V lookup: CDR1 SGHNT, CDR2 YYREEE (reference sequence). Trimming cost V 6 bases and J 0 bases, with 7 bases left between them. CDR3 size: 14 residues.

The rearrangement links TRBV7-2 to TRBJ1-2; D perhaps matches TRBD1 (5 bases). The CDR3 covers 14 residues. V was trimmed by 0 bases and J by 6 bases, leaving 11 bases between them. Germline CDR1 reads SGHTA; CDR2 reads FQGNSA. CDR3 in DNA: TGTGCCAGCAGCTTAGCGGGCGGACAACATGGCTACACCTTC. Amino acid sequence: CASSLAGGQHGYTF.

Written as DNA, the CDR3 is TGTGCCAGCAGCCAGACTAGCGGGGACACAGATACGCAGTATTTT. It specifies CASSQTSGDTDTQYF. The chain combines TRBV7-9 with TRBJ2-3; the match to TRBD2 covers 11 bases. With 5 bases clipped from V and 2 bases from J, the junction kept 3 bases outside the gene matches. The CDR3 is made up of 15 amino acids. Germline CDR1 and CDR2: SEHNR and FQNEAQ (reference sequence).

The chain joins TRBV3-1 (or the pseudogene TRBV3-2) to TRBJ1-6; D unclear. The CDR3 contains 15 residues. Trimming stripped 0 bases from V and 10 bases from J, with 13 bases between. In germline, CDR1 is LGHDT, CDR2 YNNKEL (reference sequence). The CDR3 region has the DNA TGTGCCAGCAGCCAAGATGGCGGACGATTGTCACCCCTCCACTTT. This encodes CASSQDGGRLSPLHF.

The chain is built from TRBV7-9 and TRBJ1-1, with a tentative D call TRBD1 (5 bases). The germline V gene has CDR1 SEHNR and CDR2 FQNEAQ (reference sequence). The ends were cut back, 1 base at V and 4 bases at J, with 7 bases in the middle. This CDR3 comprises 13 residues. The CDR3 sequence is CASSLEGTTEAFF. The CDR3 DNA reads TGTGCCAGCAGCTTAGAGGGGACCACTGAAGCTTTCTTT.

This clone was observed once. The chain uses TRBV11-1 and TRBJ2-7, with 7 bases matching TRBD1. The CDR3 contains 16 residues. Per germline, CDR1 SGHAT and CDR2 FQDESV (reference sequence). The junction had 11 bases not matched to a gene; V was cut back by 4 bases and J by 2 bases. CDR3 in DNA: TGTGCCAGCAGCTCCGCTCGCCGGGACAGACCCTACGAGCAGTACTTC. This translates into CASSSARRDRPYEQYF.

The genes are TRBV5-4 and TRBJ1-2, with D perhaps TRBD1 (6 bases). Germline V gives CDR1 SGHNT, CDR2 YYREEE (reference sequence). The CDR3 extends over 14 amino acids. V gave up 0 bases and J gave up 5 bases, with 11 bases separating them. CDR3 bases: TGTGCCAGCAGCTTGGACAGGGATCAGTATGGCTACACCTTC. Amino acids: CASSLDRDQYGYTF.

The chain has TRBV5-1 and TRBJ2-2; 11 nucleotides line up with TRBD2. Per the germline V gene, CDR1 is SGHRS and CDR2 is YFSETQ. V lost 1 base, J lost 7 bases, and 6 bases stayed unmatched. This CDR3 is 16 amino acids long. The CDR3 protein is CASSLLTSGTNGELFF. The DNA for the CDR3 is TGCGCCAGCAGCTTGCTGACTAGCGGGACGAACGGGGAGCTGTTTTTT.

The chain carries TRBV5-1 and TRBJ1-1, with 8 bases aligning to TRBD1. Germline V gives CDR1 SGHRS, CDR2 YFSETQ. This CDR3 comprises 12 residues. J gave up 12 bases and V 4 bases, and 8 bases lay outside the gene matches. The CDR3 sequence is CASSPGQGVTFF. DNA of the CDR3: TGCGCCAGCAGCCCTGGACAGGGTGTCACTTTCTTT.

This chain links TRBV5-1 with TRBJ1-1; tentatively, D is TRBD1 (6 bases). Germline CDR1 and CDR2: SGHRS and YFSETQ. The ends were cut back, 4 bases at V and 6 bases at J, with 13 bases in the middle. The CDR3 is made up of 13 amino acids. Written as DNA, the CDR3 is TGCGCCAGCAGCCTGGGGGGCACAGCTGAAGCTTTCTTT. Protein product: CASSLGGTAEAFF. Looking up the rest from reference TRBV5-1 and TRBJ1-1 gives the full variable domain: KAGVTQTPRYLIKTRGQQVTLSCSPISGHRSVSWYQQTPGQGLQFLFEYFSETQRNKGNFPGRFSGRQFSNSRSEMNVSTLELGDSALYLCASSLGGTAEAFFGQGTRLTVV.

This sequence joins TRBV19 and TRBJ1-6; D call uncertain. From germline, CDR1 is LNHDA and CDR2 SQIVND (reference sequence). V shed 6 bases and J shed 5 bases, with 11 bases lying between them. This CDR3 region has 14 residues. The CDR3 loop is CASSPRIDNSPLHF. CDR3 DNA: TGTGCCAGTAGCCCAAGGATTGATAATTCACCCCTCCACTTT. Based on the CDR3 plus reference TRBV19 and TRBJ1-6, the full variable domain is DGGITQSPKYLFRKEGQNVTLSCEQNLNHDAMYWYRQDPGQGLRLIYYSQIVNDFQKGDIAEGYSVSREKKESFPLTVTSAQKNPTAFYLCASSPRIDNSPLHFGNGTRLTVT.

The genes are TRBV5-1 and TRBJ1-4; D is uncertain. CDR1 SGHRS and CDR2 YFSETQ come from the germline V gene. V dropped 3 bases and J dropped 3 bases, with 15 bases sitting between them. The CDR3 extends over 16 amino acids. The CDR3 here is CASSYAGVAANEKLFF. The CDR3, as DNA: TGCGCCAGCAGCTACGCCGGGGTGGCGGCTAATGAAAAACTGTTTTTT.